This TCR beta chain was sequenced in a study of blood T cell repertoires in COVID-19. The overall study: Italy, Spain and the United States were the sources of the convalescent and acute COVID-19 samples. The cDNA or gDNA used as material had been derived from T cells, B-cell-depleted T cells, or PBMCs.

The table came from immunoSEQ multiplex PCR; TCRdb's copy has only in-frame clones and leaves some out. The table records under 300,000 clones, under 85% of them present only once. The CDR3 contains 15 residues. Germline V gives CDR1 KGHDR, CDR2 SFDVKD. Trimming cost V 11 bases and J 7 bases; bases outside gene matches: 14. The sequenced sample was peripheral blood. This clonotype originated in a human donor in a cohort sampled during active COVID-19. The chain couples TRBV24-1 to TRBJ2-2; 8 bases are a match to TRBD2. CDR3 sequence (DNA): TGTGCCATCGGGATCGGCGGGAGGTACGACGGGGAGCTGTTTTTT. Translating it yields CAIGIGGRYDGELFF.